These 14 T cell receptor beta chains originate from one sample sequenced in a study of response to subunit inactivated influenza vaccine. TCRdb itself ran the RT-PCR reads through MiXCR, one entry per CDR3 protein. The table has approximately 530,000 distinct CDR3 sequences, 6.5% to 8% seen once. Sequences were derived from PBMCs from blood, sampled approximately 25 months after vaccination. The origin of the receptors is a man in his fifties or sixties who received an inactivated influenza vaccine.

This clonotype was picked up a small number of times. The rearrangement links TRBV4-3 to TRBJ2-1; no firm D call. Germline lookup yields CDR1 LGHNA and CDR2 YSLEER. The CDR3 has 13 amino acids. The germline V and J ends were trimmed by 0 bases and 6 bases, with 6 bases remaining between them. In DNA form, the CDR3 reads TGCGCCAGCAGCCAAGATTTGGGCAATGAGCAGTTCTTC. Translation gives CASSQDLGNEQFF.

The chain recombines TRBV15 with TRBJ2-7; tentatively, D is TRBD2 (6 bases). There are 16 residues in the CDR3. The ends were cut back, 3 bases at V and 2 bases at J, with 17 bases in the middle. Germline V lookup: CDR1 LNHNV, CDR2 YYDKDF (reference sequence). The CDR3 is CATSRSLGDSTYEQYF. CDR3 nucleotides: TGTGCCACCAGCAGGAGTCTGGGGGACTCTACCTACGAGCAGTACTTC.

This clonotype appeared many times. The V and J genes are TRBV5-1 and TRBJ2-5; 7 bases match TRBD1. Germline V CDR1 and CDR2: SGHRS, YFSETQ. The CDR3 is 15 amino acids. V was clipped by 0 bases and J by 3 bases; unmatched bases: 5. This chain's CDR3 is CASSLGTGLKETQYF. The CDR3 DNA sequence: TGCGCCAGCAGCTTGGGGACAGGACTCAAAGAGACCCAGTACTTC.

J is TRBJ1-2 and V is TRBV9; 8 nucleotides line up with TRBD1. The CDR3 has 16 residues. Germline values: CDR1 SGDLS, CDR2 YYNGEE. V lost 0 bases, J lost 2 bases, and 6 bases stayed unmatched. The DNA for the CDR3 is TGTGCCAGCAGCGTAGGGGCAGGACAGGGCAACTATGGCTACACCTTC. This encodes CASSVGAGQGNYGYTF.

This clonotype was counted a few times. This chain links TRBV9 with TRBJ2-3; D uncertain. Germline V gene data show CDR1 as SGDLS and CDR2 as YYNGEE. The CDR3 extends over 12 amino acids. Trimming cost V 5 bases and J 11 bases, with 15 bases left between them. The CDR3 is CASSPVRGMQYF. The CDR3, as DNA: TGTGCCAGCAGTCCTGTGAGAGGTATGCAGTATTTT.

This clonotype was picked up a small number of times. The chain is built from TRBV5-5 and TRBJ2-7; 12 positions match TRBD2. Trimming cost V 1 base and J 4 bases; bases outside gene matches: 3. Germline CDR1 is SGHKS and CDR2 is YYEKEE (reference sequence). CDR3 length: 15 residues. CDR3 sequence reads: CASSLIGLAGYEQYF. The CDR3 nucleotides are TGTGCCAGCAGCTTGATAGGACTAGCGGGGTACGAGCAGTACTTC.

Many counts were recorded for this clonotype. This sequence joins TRBV5-1 and TRBJ2-1; D might be TRBD1 (6 bases). The ends were cut back, 0 bases at V and 3 bases at J, with 7 bases in the middle. Germline V CDR1 and CDR2: SGHRS, YFSETQ. The CDR3 sequence is 14 residues long. This chain's CDR3 is CASSLGGGYNEQFF. CDR3 sequence (DNA): TGCGCCAGCAGCTTGGGAGGGGGCTACAATGAGCAGTTCTTC.

V usage is TRBV12-3 or TRBV12-4 and J usage is TRBJ2-3; 7 positions match TRBD2. With V trimmed by 7 bases and J by 4 bases, 11 bases remained unmatched. The CDR3 has 15 residues. CDR3 nucleotides: TGTGCCAGCAAGCCTAGCGGAACCGGCCCAGATACGCAGTATTTT. This translates into CASKPSGTGPDTQYF.

The table lists this clonotype with many counts. The V and J genes are TRBV5-1 and TRBJ2-5; D gene uncertain. V dropped 0 bases and J dropped 0 bases, with 6 bases sitting between them. The CDR3 is made up of 14 amino acids. Germline CDR1 reads SGHRS; CDR2 reads YFSETQ. CDR3 DNA: TGCGCCAGCAGCTTGGTTGGCAACCAAGAGACCCAGTACTTC. Translation: CASSLVGNQETQYF.

This clonotype was counted only a few times. This chain connects TRBV14 to TRBJ2-7, with 8 bases aligning to TRBD2. The J segment lost 4 bases and the V segment lost 2 bases, leaving 7 bases of the junction unmatched. The CDR3 has 15 amino acids. Germline V CDR1 and CDR2: SGHDN, FVKESK. The CDR3 sequence: CASSQTSGPPYEQYF. The CDR3 nucleotides read TGTGCCAGCAGCCAAACTAGCGGACCTCCGTACGAGCAGTACTTC.

At least ten counts were recorded for this clonotype. V gene TRBV3-1 combines with J gene TRBJ1-1; possibly TRBD1 for D (6 bases). Germline assignment: CDR1 LGHDT and CDR2 YNNKEL (reference sequence). The CDR3 is 14 amino acids. V was clipped by 1 base and J by 2 bases, with 8 bases between them. CDR3 residues: CASSQGGPNTEAFF. CDR3 in DNA: TGTGCCAGCAGCCAAGGGGGGCCAAACACTGAAGCTTTCTTT.

This clonotype was recorded at least ten times. This chain links TRBV24-1 with TRBJ2-1; 7 bases are a match to TRBD2. V lost 1 base, J lost 4 bases, and 12 bases stayed unmatched. Germline V gene data show CDR1 as KGHDR and CDR2 as SFDVKD. This CDR3 comprises 18 residues. In DNA form, the CDR3 reads TGTGCCACCAGTGATTTTCAGCCGCCTAGCGGACGATACAATGAGCAGTTCTTC. Its translation is CATSDFQPPSGRYNEQFF.

This sequence joins TRBV5-1 and TRBJ2-5; 11 nucleotides line up with TRBD2. The CDR3 extends over 16 amino acids. CDR1 SGHRS and CDR2 YFSETQ come from the germline V gene. Trimming removed 4 bases from V and 6 bases from J; junction bases left unmatched: 11. CDR3 protein: CASSVGTSGYYQTQYF. For the CDR3, the DNA is TGCGCCAGCAGCGTGGGGACTAGCGGATATTACCAGACCCAGTACTTC.

This sequence joins TRBV12-3 or TRBV12-4 and TRBJ1-2; tentatively, D is TRBD1 (6 bases). The CDR3 is 13 residues long. V was cut by 8 bases and J by 7 bases, with 17 bases left in between. CDR3 loop: CASCNTGFVGYTF. DNA of the CDR3: TGTGCCAGCTGTAACACAGGGTTTGTTGGCTACACCTTC.